This passage covers 29 T cell receptor beta chains from one sample sequenced in a study of PD-1 blockade in classical Hodgkin lymphoma. TCRdb keeps only in-frame clones here, not all; method: immunoSEQ multiplex PCR. Altogether tens of thousands of clones are present, about nine tenths being singletons, with the ten largest covering less than 25%. Relapses following autologous stem cell transplantation were seen in all patients, with brentuximab vedotin exposure varying. Sequenced material: peripheral blood mononuclear cells (PBMCs), taken at baseline. These receptors all stem from a human donor with classical Hodgkin lymphoma.

This clone was seen a few times. The gene calls are TRBV6-1 and TRBJ1-5, with D possibly being TRBD1 (5 bases). In germline, CDR1 is MNHNS, CDR2 SASEGT. The CDR3 sequence is 15 residues long. V gave up 7 bases and J gave up 2 bases, with 15 bases separating them. CDR3 nucleotide sequence: TGTGCCAGCATTTCGGGGCAGGGTCGCAATCAGCCCCAGCATTTT. It specifies CASISGQGRNQPQHF.

The rearrangement uses TRBV18 and TRBJ2-7, with TRBD1 identical over 7 bases. In germline, CDR1 is KGHSH, CDR2 LQKENI. The CDR3 totals 14 residues. V was pared by 3 bases and J by 0 bases, with 2 bases of the junction left unmatched. In nucleotides, the CDR3 is TGTGCCAGCTCACCGTACAGGGGCTCCTACGAGCAGTACTTC. The encoded protein is CASSPYRGSYEQYF.

The gene calls are TRBV20-1 and TRBJ1-1; a possible D gene is TRBD1 (5 bases). This CDR3 spans 9 amino acids. With 6 bases removed from V and 9 bases from J, the gap between germline ends came to 8 bases. Germline V lookup: CDR1 DFQATT, CDR2 SNEGSKA (reference sequence). Here the CDR3 DNA reads TGCAGTGCGGGACTTAAAGCTTTCTTT. It yields the protein CSAGLKAFF.

The chain recombines TRBV11-2 with TRBJ2-1; no clear D gene. V dropped 6 bases and J dropped 4 bases, with 16 bases sitting between them. The germline V gene has CDR1 SGHAT and CDR2 FQNNGV. The CDR3 spans 15 residues. CDR3 residues: CASSWLADPYNEQFF. CDR3 nucleotides: TGTGCCAGCAGTTGGTTGGCAGACCCTTACAATGAGCAGTTCTTC.

J is TRBJ2-1 and V is TRBV11-3, with 7 bases identical to TRBD2. J lost 5 bases, V lost 8 bases, and 9 bases had no gene match. Germline lookup yields CDR1 SGHNT and CDR2 YENEEA. This CDR3 region has 14 residues. CDR3 protein: CASSRAGRDNEQFF. Here the CDR3 DNA reads TGTGCCAGCTCCCGGGCAGGGAGGGACAATGAGCAGTTCTTC.

The chain is built from TRBV25-1 and TRBJ2-7; 8 nucleotides line up with TRBD1. J lost 7 bases, V lost 6 bases, and 5 bases had no gene match. Per the germline V gene, CDR1 is MGHDK and CDR2 is SYGVNS. The CDR3 contains 12 residues. DNA of the CDR3: TGTGCCAGCAGCCGACAGGGGTTGGAGCAGTACTTC. Encoded protein: CASSRQGLEQYF.

The CDR3 protein is CASSQDGISGAYEQYF. CDR3 in DNA: TGTGCCAGCAGCCAAGATGGGATTTCCGGGGCCTACGAGCAGTACTTC. The rearrangement links TRBV4-2 to TRBJ2-7; tentatively, D is TRBD2 (5 bases). Germline assignment: CDR1 LGHNA and CDR2 YNFKEQ. CDR3 size: 16 residues. Trimming left V 0 bases short and J 2 bases short, with 14 bases between.

V is TRBV27 and J is TRBJ1-6; the match to TRBD1 covers 8 bases. Germline loops: CDR1 MNHEY, CDR2 SMNVEV (reference sequence). V was pared by 6 bases and J by 7 bases, with 8 bases of the junction left unmatched. The CDR3 sequence is 15 residues long. The CDR3 DNA reads as TGTGCCAGCAGCTCCCACGGACAGGGAAATTCACCCCTCCACTTT. Its protein product is CASSSHGQGNSPLHF.

This clone was seen a single time. The V and J genes are TRBV5-4 and TRBJ2-7; possibly TRBD1 for D (6 bases). V lost 0 bases, J lost 0 bases, and 10 bases lay in between. The CDR3 has 15 amino acids. Germline CDR1 SGHNT, CDR2 YYREEE (reference sequence). The CDR3 loop is CASSLGQVDSYEQYF. The CDR3 DNA follows: TGTGCCAGCAGCTTGGGACAGGTAGACTCCTACGAGCAGTACTTC.

This sequence joins TRBV18 and TRBJ2-1; no firm D call. The germline gives CDR1 KGHSH, CDR2 LQKENI. The CDR3 consists of 18 residues. Trimming left V 1 base short and J 0 bases short, with 16 bases between. CDR3 DNA sequence: TGTGCCAGCTCACCACAGGGAAATTTTCCTAGCTCCTACAATGAGCAGTTCTTC. The encoded protein is CASSPQGNFPSSYNEQFF.

The chain carries TRBV5-1 and TRBJ2-1; 7 nucleotides line up with TRBD2. CDR3 length: 15 residues. The germline CDR1 and CDR2 sequences are SGHRS and YFSETQ. The V gene end was trimmed by 0 bases and the J gene end by 3 bases; junction bases not matched to a gene: 3. CDR3 nucleotides: TGCGCCAGCAGCTTGGGTTCGGGAGGCTACAATGAGCAGTTCTTC. The encoded protein is CASSLGSGGYNEQFF.

This clone was detected a few times. The V gene is TRBV28, the J gene TRBJ1-5; unclear D gene. The CDR3 sequence is 17 residues long. CDR1 and CDR2 from the germline V gene are MDHEN and SYDVKM. V lost 7 bases and J 5 bases, leaving 24 bases between the germline ends. CDR3 sequence: CASTETYKLVNDQPQHF. The CDR3 DNA reads TGTGCCAGCACCGAAACTTACAAGTTAGTCAATGATCAGCCCCAGCATTTT. Looking up the rest from reference TRBV28 and TRBJ1-5 gives the full variable domain: DVKVTQSSRYLVKRTGEKVFLECVQDMDHENMFWYRQDPGLGLRLIYFSYDVKMKEKGDIPEGYSVSREKKERFSLILESASTNQTSMYLCASTETYKLVNDQPQHFGDGTRLSIL.

The chain employs TRBV10-3 and TRBJ1-2; 7 positions agree with TRBD1. CDR1 and CDR2 (germline): ENHRY, SYGVKD. The trim removed 4 bases at V and 4 bases at J, leaving 9 bases unmatched. This CDR3 is 15 amino acids long. The CDR3 DNA follows: TGTGCCATCAGTGCCTCCGGGACAGAAACCTATGGCTACACCTTC. Residues: CAISASGTETYGYTF.

This clone occurred a few times. The rearrangement links TRBV7-9 to TRBJ2-7; D is unclear. This CDR3 is 14 amino acids long. Trimming removed 0 bases from V and 2 bases from J, with 8 bases in between. Germline V gives CDR1 SEHNR, CDR2 FQNEAQ (reference sequence). The DNA for the CDR3 is TGTGCCAGCAGCTTAGCGGGAATAACCTACGAGCAGTACTTC. Amino acid sequence: CASSLAGITYEQYF. The full variable domain, with the rest looked up from reference TRBV7-9 and TRBJ2-7, is DTGVSQNPRHKITKRGQNVTFRCDPISEHNRLYWYRQTLGQGPEFLTYFQNEAQLEKSRLLSDRFSAERPKGSFSTLEIQRTEQGDSAMYLCASSLAGITYEQYFGPGTRLTVT.

The DNA of the CDR3 is TGTGCCAGCAACAAGGTGCAGGGAAGAAACACTGAAGCTTTCTTT. Its protein is CASNKVQGRNTEAFF. The V call is TRBV6-6, the J call TRBJ1-1; tentative D call: TRBD1 (5 bases). Looked up from germline, CDR1 is MNHNY and CDR2 is SVGAGI (reference sequence). CDR3 length: 15 amino acids. With 7 bases removed from V and 2 bases from J, the gap between germline ends came to 17 bases.

The gene calls are TRBV9 and TRBJ1-1; 8 bases line up with TRBD1. This CDR3 has 16 amino acids. J was trimmed by 1 base and V by 4 bases; bases with no gene match: 9. Germline V CDR1 and CDR2: SGDLS, YYNGEE. The CDR3 sequence is CASSTRTGRGNTEAFF. The CDR3 DNA reads TGTGCCAGCAGCACCCGGACAGGGCGTGGGAACACTGAAGCTTTCTTT.

This chain connects TRBV7-2 to TRBJ2-7, with 13 nucleotides matching TRBD2. The CDR3 runs 16 residues. V shed 6 bases and J 9 bases; nucleotides not matched to a gene: 14. Germline values: CDR1 SGHTA, CDR2 FQGNSA. The DNA of the CDR3 is TGTGCCAGCAGGAAGACACCGGGGACTAGCGGGAAGGGGCAGTACTTC. Its translation is CASRKTPGTSGKGQYF.

This clone appeared a few times. The chain joins TRBV30 to TRBJ1-1; D gene ambiguous. V was trimmed by 2 bases and J by 4 bases, leaving 14 bases between them. This CDR3 has 14 residues. The germline gives CDR1 GTSNPN, CDR2 SVGIG (reference sequence). The CDR3 DNA follows: TGTGCCTGGAGTATCGGCCTGAGCGGCACTGAAGCTTTCTTT. Amino acid sequence: CAWSIGLSGTEAFF.

The genes are TRBV7-9 and TRBJ2-1; D might be TRBD1 (6 bases). Trimming shortened V by 4 bases and J by 6 bases, and 10 bases separated the two germline ends. Germline lookup yields CDR1 SEHNR and CDR2 FQNEAQ (reference sequence). The CDR3 extends over 13 amino acids. CDR3 in DNA: TGTGCCAGCAGCTACCAGGGGATCAATGAGCAGTTCTTC. It codes for CASSYQGINEQFF.

The rearrangement uses TRBV7-6 and TRBJ1-5; D is undetermined. V was cut by 1 base and J by 0 bases, with 10 bases left in between. CDR1 SGHVS and CDR2 FNYEAQ come from the germline V gene. The CDR3 has 16 residues. CDR3 DNA: TGTGCCAGCAGCTTAGATTCGTGGAATAGCAATCAGCCCCAGCATTTT. Protein sequence: CASSLDSWNSNQPQHF.

The rearrangement links TRBV19 to TRBJ2-3; D may match TRBD1 or TRBD2 (5 bases each). The germline V and J ends were trimmed by 7 bases and 0 bases, with 20 bases remaining between them. The CDR3 runs to 17 residues. CDR1 and CDR2 (germline): LNHDA, SQIVND (reference sequence). The CDR3: CASTLEGSISSTDTQYF. Written as DNA, the CDR3 is TGTGCCAGTACCCTCGAGGGGAGCATTTCTAGCACAGATACGCAGTATTTT.

The chain is built from TRBV29-1 and TRBJ2-5; D call uncertain. The DNA end is a closer match to TRBJ2-7, so the J assignment may be wrong. The CDR3 is 12 amino acids. Germline V CDR1 and CDR2: SQVTM, ANQGSEA. The CDR3 coding sequence is TGCAGCGTTGTGGCAGCAGCCTACGAGCAGTACTTC. Encoded protein: CSVVAAAYEQYF.

The V gene is TRBV4-1, the J gene TRBJ2-7; 7 positions agree with TRBD1. The CDR3 is made up of 15 amino acids. The V gene end was trimmed by 3 bases and the J gene end by 4 bases; junction bases not matched to a gene: 9. Germline V gene sequence: CDR1 MGHRA, CDR2 YSYEKL. The CDR3, as DNA: TGCGCCAGCAGCCAGCAGACAGGGTTTGAGTACGAGCAGTACTTC. Protein sequence: CASSQQTGFEYEQYF.

The chain is built from TRBV19 and TRBJ2-1, with 10 bases identical to TRBD2. The V gene end was trimmed by 5 bases and the J gene end by 4 bases; junction bases not matched to a gene: 2. Germline-derived CDR1 and CDR2 are LNHDA and SQIVND (reference sequence). The CDR3 loop spans 14 amino acids. The CDR3 region has the DNA TGTGCCAGTAGTGAACTAGCGGGATACAATGAGCAGTTCTTC. Translating gives CASSELAGYNEQFF. The complete variable domain, with remaining parts taken from reference TRBV19 and TRBJ2-1, reads DGGITQSPKYLFRKEGQNVTLSCEQNLNHDAMYWYRQDPGQGLRLIYYSQIVNDFQKGDIAEGYSVSREKKESFPLTVTSAQKNPTAFYLCASSELAGYNEQFFGPGTRLTVL.

This chain uses TRBV6-4 with TRBJ1-5; D is unresolved. CDR3 length equals 12 residues. Per germline, CDR1 MRHNA and CDR2 SNTAGT. Trimming cost V 6 bases and J 4 bases, with 7 bases left between them. CDR3 sequence reads: CASRPGNQPQHF. CDR3 sequence (DNA): TGTGCCAGCAGGCCGGGAAATCAGCCCCAGCATTTT.

The rearrangement links TRBV6-5 to TRBJ2-7, with D perhaps TRBD1 (5 bases). The germline gives CDR1 MNHEY, CDR2 SVGAGI. V was shortened by 7 bases and J by 3 bases, with 19 bases between the two germline ends. This CDR3 spans 15 amino acids. In DNA, the CDR3 is TGTGCCAGCACGAATCCGGCGCAGGGTAACTACGAGCAGTACTTC. This sequence encodes CASTNPAQGNYEQYF.

The CDR3 here is CASSLTGGSPLHF. In DNA form, the CDR3 reads TGCGCCAGCAGCTTGACGGGCGGCTCACCCCTCCACTTT. The J gene is TRBJ1-6, the V gene TRBV5-1; D gene uncertain. The germline V gene has CDR1 SGHRS and CDR2 YFSETQ. The CDR3 loop spans 13 amino acids. Trimming shortened V by 1 base and J by 10 bases, and 9 bases separated the two germline ends.

The chain is built from TRBV7-2 and TRBJ1-4; 7 bases match TRBD1. Germline V gene data show CDR1 as SGHTA and CDR2 as FQGNSA. The CDR3 is 15 amino acids. Trimming took 3 bases from V and 8 from J; bases not matched to a gene: 9. CDR3 protein: CASSFGGGAGEKLFF. In DNA, the CDR3 is TGTGCCAGCAGCTTTGGAGGGGGCGCGGGGGAAAAACTGTTTTTT.

The V call is TRBV12-5, the J call TRBJ2-7; no reliable D call. The germline V and J ends were trimmed by 2 bases and 1 base, with 12 bases remaining between them. This CDR3 spans 15 amino acids. CDR1 is LGHNT, CDR2 FRNRAP, per germline. CDR3: CASGLYLGRSYEQYF. The CDR3 DNA follows: TGTGCTAGTGGTTTGTACCTCGGGCGATCCTACGAGCAGTACTTC.